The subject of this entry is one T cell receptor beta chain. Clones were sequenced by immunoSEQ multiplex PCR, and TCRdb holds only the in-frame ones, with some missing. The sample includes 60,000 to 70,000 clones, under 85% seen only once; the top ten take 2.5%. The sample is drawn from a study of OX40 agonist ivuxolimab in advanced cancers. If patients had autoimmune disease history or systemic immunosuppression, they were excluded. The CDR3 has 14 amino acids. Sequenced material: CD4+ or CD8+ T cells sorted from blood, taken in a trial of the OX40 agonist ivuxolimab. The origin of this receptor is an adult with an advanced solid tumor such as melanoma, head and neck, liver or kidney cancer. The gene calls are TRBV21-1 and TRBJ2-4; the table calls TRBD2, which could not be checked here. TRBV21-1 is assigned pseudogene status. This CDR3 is CASRGGAAKNIQYF. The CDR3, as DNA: TGTGCCAGCAGAGGCGGGGCAGCCAAAAACATTCAGTACTTC.